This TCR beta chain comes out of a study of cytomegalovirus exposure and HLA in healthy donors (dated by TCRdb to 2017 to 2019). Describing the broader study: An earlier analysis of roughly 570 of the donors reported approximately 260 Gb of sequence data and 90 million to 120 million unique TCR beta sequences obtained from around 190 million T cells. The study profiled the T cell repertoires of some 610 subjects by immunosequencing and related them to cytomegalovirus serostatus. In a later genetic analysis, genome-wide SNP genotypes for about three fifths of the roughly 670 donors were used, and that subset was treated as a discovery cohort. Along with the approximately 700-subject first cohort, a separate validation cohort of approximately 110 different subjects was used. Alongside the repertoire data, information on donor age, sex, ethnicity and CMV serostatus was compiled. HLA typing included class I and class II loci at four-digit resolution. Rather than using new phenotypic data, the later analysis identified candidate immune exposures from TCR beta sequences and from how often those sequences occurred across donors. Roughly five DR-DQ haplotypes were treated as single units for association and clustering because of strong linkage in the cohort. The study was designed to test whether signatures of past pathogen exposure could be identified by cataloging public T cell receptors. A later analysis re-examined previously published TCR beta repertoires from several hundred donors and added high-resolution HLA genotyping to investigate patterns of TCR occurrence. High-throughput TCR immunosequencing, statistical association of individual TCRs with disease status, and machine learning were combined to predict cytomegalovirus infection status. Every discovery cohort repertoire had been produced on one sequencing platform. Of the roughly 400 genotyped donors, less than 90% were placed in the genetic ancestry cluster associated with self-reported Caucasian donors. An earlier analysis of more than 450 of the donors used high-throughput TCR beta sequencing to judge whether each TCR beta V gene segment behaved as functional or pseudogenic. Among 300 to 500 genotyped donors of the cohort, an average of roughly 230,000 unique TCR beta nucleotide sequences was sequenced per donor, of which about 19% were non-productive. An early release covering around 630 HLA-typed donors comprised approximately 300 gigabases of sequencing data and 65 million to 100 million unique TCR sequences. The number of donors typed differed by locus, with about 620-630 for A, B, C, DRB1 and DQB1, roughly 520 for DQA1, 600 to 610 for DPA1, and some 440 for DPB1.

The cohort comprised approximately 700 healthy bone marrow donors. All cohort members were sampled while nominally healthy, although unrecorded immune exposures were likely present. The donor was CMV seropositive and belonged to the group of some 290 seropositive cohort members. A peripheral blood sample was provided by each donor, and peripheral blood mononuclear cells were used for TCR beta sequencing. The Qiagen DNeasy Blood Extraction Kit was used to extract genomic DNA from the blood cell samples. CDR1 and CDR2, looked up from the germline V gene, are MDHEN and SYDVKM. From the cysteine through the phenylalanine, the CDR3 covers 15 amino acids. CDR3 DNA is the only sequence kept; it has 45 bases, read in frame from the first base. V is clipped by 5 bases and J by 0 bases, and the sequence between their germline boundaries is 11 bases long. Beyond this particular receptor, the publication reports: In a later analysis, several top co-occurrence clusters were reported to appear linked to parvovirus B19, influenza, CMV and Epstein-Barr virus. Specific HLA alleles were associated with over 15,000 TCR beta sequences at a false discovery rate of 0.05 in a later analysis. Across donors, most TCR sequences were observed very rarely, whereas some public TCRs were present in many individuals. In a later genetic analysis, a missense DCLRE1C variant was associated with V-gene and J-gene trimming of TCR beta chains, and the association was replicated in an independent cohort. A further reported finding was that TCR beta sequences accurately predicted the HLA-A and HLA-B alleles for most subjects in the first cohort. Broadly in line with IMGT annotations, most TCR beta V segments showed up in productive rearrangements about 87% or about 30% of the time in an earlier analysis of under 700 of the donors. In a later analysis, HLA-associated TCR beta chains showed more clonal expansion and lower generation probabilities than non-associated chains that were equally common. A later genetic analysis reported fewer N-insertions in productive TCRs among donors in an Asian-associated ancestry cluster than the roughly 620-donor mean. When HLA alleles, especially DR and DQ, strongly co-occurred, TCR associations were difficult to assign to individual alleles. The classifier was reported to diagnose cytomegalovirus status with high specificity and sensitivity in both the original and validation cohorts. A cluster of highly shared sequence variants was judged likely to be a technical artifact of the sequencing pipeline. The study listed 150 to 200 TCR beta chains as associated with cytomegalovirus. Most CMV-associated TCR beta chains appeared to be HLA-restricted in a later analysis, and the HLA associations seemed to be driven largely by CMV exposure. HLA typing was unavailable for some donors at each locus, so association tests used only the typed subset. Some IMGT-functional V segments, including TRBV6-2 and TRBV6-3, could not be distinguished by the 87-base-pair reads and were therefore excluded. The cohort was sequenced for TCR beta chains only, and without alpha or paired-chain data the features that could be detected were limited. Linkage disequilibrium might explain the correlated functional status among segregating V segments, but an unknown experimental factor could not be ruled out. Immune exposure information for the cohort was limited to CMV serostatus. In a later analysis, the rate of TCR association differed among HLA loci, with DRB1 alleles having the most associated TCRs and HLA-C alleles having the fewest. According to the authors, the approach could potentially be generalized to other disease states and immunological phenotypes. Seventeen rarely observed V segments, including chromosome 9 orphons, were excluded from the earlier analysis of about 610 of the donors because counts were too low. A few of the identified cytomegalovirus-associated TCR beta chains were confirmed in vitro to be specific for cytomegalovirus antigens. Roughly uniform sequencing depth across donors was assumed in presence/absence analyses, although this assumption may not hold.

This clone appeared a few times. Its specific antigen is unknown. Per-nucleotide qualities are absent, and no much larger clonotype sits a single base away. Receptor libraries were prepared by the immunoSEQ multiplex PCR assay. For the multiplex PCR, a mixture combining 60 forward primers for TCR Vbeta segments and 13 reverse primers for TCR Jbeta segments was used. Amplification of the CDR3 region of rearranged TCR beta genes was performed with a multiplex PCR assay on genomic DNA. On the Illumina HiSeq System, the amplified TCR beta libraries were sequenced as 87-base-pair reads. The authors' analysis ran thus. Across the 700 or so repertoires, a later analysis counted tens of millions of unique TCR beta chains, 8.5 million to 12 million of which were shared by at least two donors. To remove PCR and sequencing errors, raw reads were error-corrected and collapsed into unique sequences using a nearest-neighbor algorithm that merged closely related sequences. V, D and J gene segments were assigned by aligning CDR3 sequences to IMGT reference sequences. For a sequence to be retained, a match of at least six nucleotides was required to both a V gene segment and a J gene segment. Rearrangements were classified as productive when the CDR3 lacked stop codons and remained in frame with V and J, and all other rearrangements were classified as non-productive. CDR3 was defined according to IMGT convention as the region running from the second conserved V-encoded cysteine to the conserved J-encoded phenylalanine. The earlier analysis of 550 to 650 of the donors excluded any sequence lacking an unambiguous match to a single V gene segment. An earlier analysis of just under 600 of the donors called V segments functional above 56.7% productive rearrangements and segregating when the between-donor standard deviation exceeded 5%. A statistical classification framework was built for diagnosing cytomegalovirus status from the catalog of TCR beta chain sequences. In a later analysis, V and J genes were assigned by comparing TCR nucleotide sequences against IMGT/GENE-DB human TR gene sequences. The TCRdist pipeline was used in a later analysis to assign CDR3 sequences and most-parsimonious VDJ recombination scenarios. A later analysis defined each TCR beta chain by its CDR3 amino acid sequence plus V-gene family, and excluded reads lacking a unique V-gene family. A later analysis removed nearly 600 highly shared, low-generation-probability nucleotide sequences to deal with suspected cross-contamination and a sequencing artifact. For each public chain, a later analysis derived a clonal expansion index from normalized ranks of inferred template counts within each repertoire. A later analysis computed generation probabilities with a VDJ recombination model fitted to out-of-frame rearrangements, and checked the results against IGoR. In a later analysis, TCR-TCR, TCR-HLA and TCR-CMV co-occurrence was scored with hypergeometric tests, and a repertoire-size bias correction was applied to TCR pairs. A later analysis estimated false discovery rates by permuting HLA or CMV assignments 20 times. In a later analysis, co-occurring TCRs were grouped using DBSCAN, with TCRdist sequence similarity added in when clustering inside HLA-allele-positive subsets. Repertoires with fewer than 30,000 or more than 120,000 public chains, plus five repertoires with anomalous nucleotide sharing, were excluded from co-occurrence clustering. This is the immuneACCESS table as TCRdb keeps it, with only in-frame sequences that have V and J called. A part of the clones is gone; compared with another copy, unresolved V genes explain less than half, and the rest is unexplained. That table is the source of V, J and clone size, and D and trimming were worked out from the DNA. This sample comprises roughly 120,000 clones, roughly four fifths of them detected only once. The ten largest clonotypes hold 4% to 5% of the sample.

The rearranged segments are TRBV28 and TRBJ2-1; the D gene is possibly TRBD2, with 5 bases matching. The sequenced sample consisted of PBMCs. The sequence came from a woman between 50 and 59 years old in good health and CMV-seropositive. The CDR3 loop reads CASSPLSGSYNEQFF. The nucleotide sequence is TGTGCCAGCAGTCCCCTGAGCGGCTCCTACAATGAGCAGTTCTTC. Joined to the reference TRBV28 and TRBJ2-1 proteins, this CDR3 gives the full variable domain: DVKVTQSSRYLVKRTGEKVFLECVQDMDHENMFWYRQDPGLGLRLIYFSYDVKMKEKGDIPEGYSVSREKKERFSLILESASTNQTSMYLCASSPLSGSYNEQFFGPGTRLTVL.